This TCR beta chain was obtained from a study of shared clonotypes between healthy human individuals. Overall study results and limits: Estimated richness values were generally larger in naive subsets than in memory subsets.

CD45RO-negative CD8 cells positively selected for CCR7 made up the naive population, which excluded terminally differentiated effector memory CD45RA+ cells. TCRdb keeps only in-frame clones here, not all; method: immunoSEQ multiplex PCR. The sample carries about 2.1 million clones, roughly 95% recorded once. Germline CDR1 is SGHVS and CDR2 is FQNEAQ. The CDR3 length is 16 residues. Trimming took 1 base from V and 4 from J, leaving 14 bases between them. As regards this clone: The target antigen is unknown.

The TCR was taken from a man between 18 and 29 years old in good health. Some clones in this sample may be carry-over from other donors' samples. The chain is built from TRBV7-8 and TRBJ2-1; D gene unclear. The specimen was naive CD8+ T cells from PBMCs. CDR3: CASSLGVGPYYNEQFF. DNA of the CDR3: TGTGCCAGCAGCTTAGGCGTAGGGCCTTATTACAATGAGCAGTTCTTC. The full variable domain, in which reference TRBV7-8 and TRBJ2-1 provide the parts outside the CDR3, is GAGVSQSPRYKVAKRGQDVALRCDPISGHVSLFWYQQALGQGPEFLTYFQNEAQLDKSGLPSDRFFAERPEGSVSTLKIQRTQQEDSAVYLCASSLGVGPYYNEQFFGPGTRLTVL.